These T cell receptor beta chains were read from a single sample in a study of blood T cell repertoires in COVID-19. Measured with immunoSEQ multiplex PCR; TCRdb has only the in-frame clones, and not every one. Counted here are fewer than 250,000 clones, around 89% occurring once; the ten biggest clones make up less than 3.5%. The sample comprised peripheral blood. Source of these receptors: a man aged 25-40 years with COVID-19, enrolled during active disease. Each CDR3 is given with its conserved first and last residue.

j_call v_call cdr3_aa
TRBJ2-7 TRBV12-3/TRBV12-4 CASNTGVDYEQYF
TRBJ1-1 TRBV7-3 CASRTRDFTTEAFF
TRBJ2-7 TRBV10-3 CAISSGTSGPEISYEQYF
TRBJ1-6 TRBV19 CASSINWGAYNSPLHF
TRBJ2-1 TRBV19 CASTARVQGEQFF
TRBJ1-2 TRBV18 CATSLGTPSLYYGYTF
TRBJ2-1 TRBV5-6 CASSFSGTGNLDEQFF
TRBJ1-1 TRBV5-1 CASTPALQGLNTEAFF
TRBJ2-7 TRBV5-5 CASSLRTSGRIYEQYF
TRBJ2-3 TRBV9 CASSSSDRLIFDTQYF
TRBJ1-1 TRBV7-9 CASSSWVGTGNTEAFF
TRBJ1-4 TRBV28 CASSLDSATNEKLFF
TRBJ1-2 TRBV19 CASSISRTGGIRDGYTF
TRBJ1-3 TRBV2 CASKQGNSGNTIYF
TRBJ1-1 TRBV5-1 CASRPAIDRVNTEAFF
TRBJ1-4 TRBV9 CASSGGQSSEKLFF